A selection of T cell receptor beta chains follows, all from one sample in a study of T-cell memory formation after mild COVID-19. From the 5' RACE reads, TCRdb called clonotypes with MiXCR, one entry per CDR3 protein. The repertoire includes a few hundred thousand distinct CDR3 sequences, 20% to 25% of them detected once, and around 20% sits in the top ten. Input material: PBMCs or a T cell subset sorted from them (not recorded which). All receptors derive from a man aged 18 to 30 who had mild COVID-19 (a few samples of this study predate the infection). Cell type and time point are not known. CDR3s include the opening cysteine and the closing phenylalanine or tryptophan. A D gene is named only where the DNA matches it firmly. Where a row states a size, it is once, few, many or the class of an expanded clone; other rows omit it.

v_gene	d_gene	len	j_gene	abundance	CDR3aa	CDR3nt
TRBV7-9	TRBD2	15	TRBJ2-3	NA	CASSNSGGIADTQYF	TGTGCCAGCAGCAATAGCGGGGGGATAGCAGATACGCAGTATTTT
TRBV3-1	NA	12	TRBJ1-6	once	CASSRLQKPLHF	TGTGCCAGCAGCCGCCTGCAGAAACCCCTCCACTTT
TRBV6-5	NA	15	TRBJ2-6	NA	CASRGSASGANVLTF	TGTGCCAGCAGAGGGTCTGCCTCTGGGGCCAACGTCCTGACTTTC
TRBV20-1	NA	11	TRBJ2-4	few	CSDLGGGIQYF	TGCAGTGACCTGGGTGGGGGCATTCAGTACTTC
TRBV5-4	TRBD2	17	TRBJ2-3	few	CASSLRRGIPSTDTQYF	TGTGCCAGCAGCTTGAGGCGGGGGATTCCTAGCACAGATACGCAGTATTTT
TRBV10-3	TRBD2	12	TRBJ2-5	few	CAIGSGAETQYF	TGTGCCATCGGTAGCGGGGCCGAGACCCAGTACTTC
TRBV29-1	NA	13	TRBJ2-3	few	CSVEGEAGDTQYF	TGCAGCGTTGAGGGGGAGGCGGGGGATACGCAGTATTTT
TRBV6-5	NA	16	TRBJ2-1	NA	CASRRGDRRTRSEQFF	TGTGCCAGCAGGCGGGGCGACAGGAGGACCAGGAGTGAGCAGTTCTTC
TRBV24-1	NA	15	TRBJ2-7	few	CATPGEGRTSYEQYF	TGTGCCACCCCCGGCGAGGGCCGAACCTCCTACGAGCAGTACTTC
TRBV3-1	NA	16	TRBJ2-3	NA	CASSQDQISGTDTQYF	TGTGCCAGCAGCCAAGATCAGATCTCGGGCACAGATACGCAGTATTTT
TRBV6-1	NA	14	TRBJ1-5	NA	CASSEARGHQPQHF	TGTGCCAGCAGTGAAGCACGTGGGCATCAGCCCCAGCATTTT
TRBV7-8	TRBD1	15	TRBJ1-5	NA	CASKMGTGPNQPQHF	TGTGCCAGCAAAATGGGGACAGGGCCTAATCAGCCCCAGCATTTT
TRBV12-3/TRBV12-4	NA	14	TRBJ2-1	few	CASSFSHRGTEQFF	TGTGCCAGCAGTTTTAGCCACCGGGGGACTGAGCAGTTCTTC
TRBV11-2	TRBD1	12	TRBJ2-1	few	CASSEYGQDLFF	TGTGCCAGCAGCGAATATGGACAGGACCTGTTCTTC
TRBV28	TRBD1	13	TRBJ1-1	NA	CASSSPTGDGAFF	TGTGCCAGCAGTTCGCCCACAGGGGATGGGGCTTTCTTT
TRBV29-1	NA	15	TRBJ2-3	few	CSVEATDTSTDTQYF	TGCAGCGTTGAGGCGACAGATACTAGCACAGATACGCAGTATTTT
TRBV4-1	NA	16	TRBJ2-1	few	CASSQDYRQGLDEQFF	TGCGCCAGCAGCCAAGACTATCGGCAGGGTCTCGATGAGCAGTTCTTC
TRBV21-1	NA	13	TRBJ1-1	few	CASSKVRVDEAFF	TGTGCCAGCAGCAAGGTCCGGGTCGATGAAGCTTTCTTT
TRBV7-2	NA	15	TRBJ1-2	many	CASSQGGGVNYGYTF	TGTGCCAGCAGCCAGGGTGGTGGGGTGAACTATGGCTACACCTTC
TRBV7-2	NA	13	TRBJ2-5	NA	CASSSSRGETQYF	TGTGCCAGCAGCTCCTCCCGTGGGGAGACCCAGTACTTC
TRBV5-1	NA	15	TRBJ2-1	many	CASSLLPTRRNEQFF	TGCGCCAGCAGCTTGCTCCCGACCCGGAGGAATGAGCAGTTCTTC
TRBV7-6	TRBD1	12	TRBJ2-7	NA	CASSVGQAKQYF	TGTGCCAGCAGCGTAGGACAGGCCAAGCAGTACTTC
TRBV12-3/TRBV12-4	NA	10	TRBJ2-3	NA	CASMIDTQYF	TGTGCCAGCATGATAGATACGCAGTATTTT
TRBV7-2	TRBD2	16	TRBJ2-3	NA	CASSLFGLAGVDTQYF	TGTGCCAGCAGCTTATTCGGACTAGCGGGAGTAGATACGCAGTATTTT
TRBV11-2	TRBD1	17	TRBJ2-7	NA	CASSLRHGQGGAYEQYF	TGTGCCAGCAGCTTGCGGCACGGACAGGGGGGCGCCTACGAGCAGTACTTC
TRBV5-5	TRBD2	14	TRBJ2-7	NA	CASSYGLAGVEQYF	TGTGCCAGCAGCTATGGACTAGCGGGGGTCGAGCAGTACTTC
TRBV4-3	NA	15	TRBJ1-5	few	CASSQRAYVDQPQHF	TGCGCCAGCAGCCAAAGGGCTTATGTGGATCAGCCCCAGCATTTT
TRBV4-3	NA	15	TRBJ1-1	few	CASSQVDRDNTEAFF	TGCGCCAGCAGCCAAGTAGATCGGGACAACACTGAAGCTTTCTTT
TRBV12-3/TRBV12-4	NA	13	TRBJ2-2	NA	CASSPPDTGELFF	TGTGCCAGCAGTCCCCCCGACACCGGGGAGCTGTTTTTT
TRBV6-2/TRBV6-3	TRBD1	14	TRBJ2-7	few	CASNYRDSTYEQYF	TGTGCCAGCAATTACCGGGACAGCACCTACGAGCAGTACTTC
TRBV4-3	NA	17	TRBJ1-1	NA	CASSSIKGTALNTEAFF	TGCGCCAGCAGCTCAATCAAAGGTACAGCGTTGAACACTGAAGCTTTCTTT
TRBV12-3/TRBV12-4	NA	13	TRBJ2-7	few	CASSGDKSRGQYF	TGTGCCAGCAGCGGGGACAAATCTAGGGGGCAGTACTTC
TRBV5-6	NA	14	TRBJ1-4	NA	CASRPTGINEKLFF	TGTGCCAGCAGACCCACAGGAATTAATGAAAAACTGTTTTTT
TRBV20-1	TRBD1	13	TRBJ1-2	few	CSGSRGLDYGYTF	TGCAGTGGATCGAGGGGGCTAGACTATGGCTACACCTTC
TRBV20-1	NA	13	TRBJ1-2	many	CSAAGGVIYGYTF	TGCAGTGCAGCAGGAGGGGTGATCTATGGCTACACCTTC
TRBV12-3/TRBV12-4	TRBD1	17	TRBJ1-4	few	CASSPGQGLTTNEKLFF	TGTGCCAGCAGCCCTGGACAGGGGTTGACAACTAATGAAAAACTGTTTTTT
TRBV2	NA	13	TRBJ2-7	few	CASKLNIKDEQYF	TGTGCCAGCAAGTTGAATATTAAGGACGAGCAGTACTTC
TRBV4-1	NA	14	TRBJ2-5	NA	CASSRGTRGETQYF	TGCGCCAGCAGCCGGGGGACAAGGGGTGAGACCCAGTACTTC
TRBV6-5	TRBD1	16	TRBJ1-1	NA	CASSSINRGLGDEAFF	TGTGCCAGCAGTTCGATAAACAGGGGTTTGGGGGATGAAGCTTTCTTT
TRBV5-5	NA	16	TRBJ1-1	NA	CASSPSRPGAGWEAFF	TGTGCCAGCAGCCCATCTCGGCCAGGGGCTGGGTGGGAAGCTTTCTTT
TRBV20-1	NA	11	TRBJ2-1	NA	CSAFDAGGQFF	TGCAGTGCTTTTGATGCCGGCGGGCAGTTCTTC
TRBV7-8	NA	14	TRBJ2-3	NA	CASSLDRRGDTQYF	TGTGCCAGCAGCTTAGATAGGAGAGGTGATACGCAGTATTTT
TRBV18	NA	14	TRBJ1-5	NA	CASSLQEQDQPQHF	TGTGCCAGCTCGTTACAGGAGCAAGATCAGCCCCAGCATTTT
TRBV6-2/TRBV6-3	NA	15	TRBJ2-1	few	CASSSLTESYNEQFF	TGTGCCAGCAGTTCGCTGACAGAATCCTACAATGAGCAGTTCTTC
TRBV7-8	NA	13	TRBJ1-4	NA	CASSLTGYEKLFF	TGTGCCAGCAGCTTAACGGGGTATGAAAAACTGTTTTTT
TRBV12-3/TRBV12-4	TRBD1	16	TRBJ2-3	once	CASSLGTGWVTDTQYF	TGTGCCAGCAGTTTAGGGACAGGGTGGGTTACAGATACGCAGTATTTT
TRBV19	NA	14	TRBJ2-2	few	CASQFGVGTGELFF	TGTGCCAGTCAATTCGGGGTTGGGACCGGGGAGCTGTTTTTT
TRBV19	NA	13	TRBJ1-2	NA	CASSPYFSGGYTF	TGTGCCAGTAGTCCCTATTTTTCGGGTGGCTACACCTTC
TRBV4-1	NA	13	TRBJ2-1	few	CASSQVAGAEQFF	TGCGCCAGCAGCCAAGTCGCTGGAGCTGAGCAGTTCTTC
TRBV28	NA	12	TRBJ2-3	many	CASSLTQDTQYF	TGTGCCAGCAGTTTAACTCAGGATACGCAGTATTTT
TRBV5-6	TRBD1	16	TRBJ2-2	NA	CASSFGQGVHTGELFF	TGTGCCAGCAGCTTTGGACAGGGGGTGCACACCGGGGAGCTGTTTTTT
TRBV5-1	TRBD1	15	TRBJ2-3	few	CASSLGQGGPDTQYF	TGCGCCAGCAGCTTGGGACAGGGGGGCCCAGATACGCAGTATTTT
TRBV28	NA	15	TRBJ2-1	few	CASLQGAPGYNEQFF	TGTGCCAGCCTTCAAGGAGCCCCGGGGTACAATGAGCAGTTCTTC
TRBV5-1	TRBD2	15	TRBJ2-1	few	CASSYGLAGLDEQFF	TGCGCCAGCAGCTACGGACTAGCGGGGTTAGATGAGCAGTTCTTC
TRBV10-3	TRBD1	16	TRBJ1-1	few	CAIRPGTGQRNTEAFF	TGTGCCATCAGACCCGGGACAGGGCAACGGAACACTGAAGCTTTCTTT
TRBV6-2/TRBV6-3	NA	13	TRBJ1-5	few	CASSWYNDQPQHF	TGTGCCAGCAGTTGGTATAACGATCAGCCCCAGCATTTT
TRBV7-9	TRBD1	14	TRBJ1-1	NA	CASSLGRGVPEAFF	TGTGCCAGCAGCTTAGGCAGGGGGGTACCTGAAGCTTTCTTT